This T cell receptor (beta chain) was identified during a study of shared clonotypes between healthy human individuals. Background on the study: Serving as donors were two women and three men, whose ages spanned 18 to 49.

Findings of the study overall: The authors sampled blood alone, and tissue repertoires likely differ. Shared clonotypes across all four donors exceeded non-shared ones in generation probability.

Original analysis: ImmunoSEQ output held junction-only sequences without quality scores, so filtering differed. The table came from immunoSEQ multiplex PCR; TCRdb's copy has only in-frame clones and leaves some out. The DNA was the basis for D and trimming; V, J and clone size are from that table. The sample has 1.4 million or so clones, around 98.5% seen once; the top ten hold approximately 0.4%. Turning to this clone: Antigen unknown.

This CDR3 spans 12 amino acids. Trimming left V 6 bases short and J 7 bases short, with 13 bases between. The germline CDR1 and CDR2 sequences are SGDLS and YYNGEE. The sequenced sample was naive CD4+ T cells sorted from blood. As for subset: CD45RA+ positively selected. The clonotype comes from a man aged 25-45 years in good health. The V call is TRBV9, the J call TRBJ1-2; maybe TRBD1 (5 bases). This CDR3 reads CASNRGEGGYTF. In nucleotides, the CDR3 is TGTGCCAGCAATCGGGGGGAAGGTGGCTACACCTTC.